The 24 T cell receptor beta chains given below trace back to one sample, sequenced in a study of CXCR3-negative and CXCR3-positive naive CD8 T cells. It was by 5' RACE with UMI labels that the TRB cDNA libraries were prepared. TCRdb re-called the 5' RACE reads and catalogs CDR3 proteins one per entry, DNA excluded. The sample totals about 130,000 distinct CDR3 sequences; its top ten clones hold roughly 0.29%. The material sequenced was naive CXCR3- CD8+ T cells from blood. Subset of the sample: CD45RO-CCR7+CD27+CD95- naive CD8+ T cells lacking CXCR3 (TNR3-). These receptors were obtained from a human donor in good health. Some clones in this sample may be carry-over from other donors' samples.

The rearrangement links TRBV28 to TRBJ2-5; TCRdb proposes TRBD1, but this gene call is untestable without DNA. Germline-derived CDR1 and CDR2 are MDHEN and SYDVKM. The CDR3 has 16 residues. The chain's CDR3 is CASRPHRDRERETQYF.

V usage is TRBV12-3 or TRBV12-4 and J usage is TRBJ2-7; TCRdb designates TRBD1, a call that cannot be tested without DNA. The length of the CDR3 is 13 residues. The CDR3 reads CASGGQGADEQYF.

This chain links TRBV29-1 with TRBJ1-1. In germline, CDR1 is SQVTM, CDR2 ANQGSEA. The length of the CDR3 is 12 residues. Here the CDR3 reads CSVEEDGTEAFF.

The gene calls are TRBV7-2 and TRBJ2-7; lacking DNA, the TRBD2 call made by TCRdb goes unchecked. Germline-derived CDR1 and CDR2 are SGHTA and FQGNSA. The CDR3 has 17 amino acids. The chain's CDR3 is CASSLEASGPFYYEQYF.

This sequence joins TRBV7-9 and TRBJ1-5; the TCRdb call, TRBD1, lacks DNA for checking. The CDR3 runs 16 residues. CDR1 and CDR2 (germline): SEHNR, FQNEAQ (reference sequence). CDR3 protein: CASSLGEGRGNQPQHF.

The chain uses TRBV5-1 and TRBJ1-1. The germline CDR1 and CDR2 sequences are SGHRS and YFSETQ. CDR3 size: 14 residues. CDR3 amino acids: CASSLAGLSTEAFF.

The CDR3 region is CASSSKRVSTDTQYF. V gene TRBV5-4 combines with J gene TRBJ2-3; the D gene TCRdb calls, TRBD2, cannot be checked with no DNA. Germline V gives CDR1 SGHNT, CDR2 YYREEE (reference sequence). The CDR3 runs 15 residues.

CDR3 in amino acids: CSVSQDRLHEQYF. The gene calls are TRBV29-1 and TRBJ2-7; as DNA is missing, the TRBD1 call by TCRdb cannot be tested. The CDR3 is made up of 13 amino acids. Germline V gene data show CDR1 as SQVTM and CDR2 as ANQGSEA.

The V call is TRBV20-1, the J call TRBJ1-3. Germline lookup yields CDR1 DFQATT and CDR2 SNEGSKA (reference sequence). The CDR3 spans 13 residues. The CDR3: CSARQGSGNTIYF.

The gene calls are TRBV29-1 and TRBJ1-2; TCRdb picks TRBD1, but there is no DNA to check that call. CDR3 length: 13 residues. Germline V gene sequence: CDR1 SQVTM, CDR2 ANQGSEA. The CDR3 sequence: CSVSTIGDYGYTF.

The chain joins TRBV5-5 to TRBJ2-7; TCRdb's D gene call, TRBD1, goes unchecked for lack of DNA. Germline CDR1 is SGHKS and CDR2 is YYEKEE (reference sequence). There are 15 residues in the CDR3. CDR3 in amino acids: CASSLQGTGLYEQYF.

The CDR3 reads CSAPKPSGSYGYTF. The gene calls are TRBV20-1 and TRBJ1-2; the TCRdb call, TRBD1, lacks DNA for checking. CDR1 is DFQATT, CDR2 SNEGSKA, per germline (reference sequence). CDR3 length: 14 amino acids.

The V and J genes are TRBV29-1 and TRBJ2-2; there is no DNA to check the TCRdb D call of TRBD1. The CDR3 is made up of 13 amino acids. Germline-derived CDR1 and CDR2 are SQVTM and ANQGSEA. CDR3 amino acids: CSVEDRATGELFF.

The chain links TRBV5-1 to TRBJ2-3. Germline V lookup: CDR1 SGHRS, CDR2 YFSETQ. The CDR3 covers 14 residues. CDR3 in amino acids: CASSLILSTDTQYF.

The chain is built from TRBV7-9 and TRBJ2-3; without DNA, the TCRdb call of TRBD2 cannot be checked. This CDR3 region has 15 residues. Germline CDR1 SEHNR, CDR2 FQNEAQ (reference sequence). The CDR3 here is CASSPIAGGPHTQYF.

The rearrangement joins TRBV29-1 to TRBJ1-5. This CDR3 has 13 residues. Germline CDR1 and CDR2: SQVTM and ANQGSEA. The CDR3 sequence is CSVEVGYGQPQHF.

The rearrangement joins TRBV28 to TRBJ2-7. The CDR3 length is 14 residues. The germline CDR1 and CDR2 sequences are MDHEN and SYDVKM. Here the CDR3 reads CASSFRRNPYEQYF.

The CDR3 region is CASSNLGGNTEAFF. The rearrangement links TRBV7-2 to TRBJ1-1. From germline, CDR1 is SGHTA and CDR2 FQGNSA. This CDR3 is 14 amino acids long.

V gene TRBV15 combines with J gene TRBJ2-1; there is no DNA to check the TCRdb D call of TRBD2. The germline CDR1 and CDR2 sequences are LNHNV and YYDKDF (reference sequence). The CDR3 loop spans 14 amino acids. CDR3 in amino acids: CATSKDAGGWEQFF.

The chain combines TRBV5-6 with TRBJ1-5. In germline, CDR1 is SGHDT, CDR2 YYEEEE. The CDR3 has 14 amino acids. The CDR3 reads CASSLASDAQPQHF.

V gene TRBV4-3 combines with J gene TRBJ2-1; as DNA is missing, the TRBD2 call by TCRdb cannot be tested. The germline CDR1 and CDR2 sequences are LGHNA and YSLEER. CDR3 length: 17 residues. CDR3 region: CASSQESLALSYKEQFF.

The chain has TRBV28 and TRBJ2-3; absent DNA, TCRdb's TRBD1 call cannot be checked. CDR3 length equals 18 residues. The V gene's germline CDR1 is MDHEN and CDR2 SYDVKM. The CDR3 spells CASTGTGGPYHRTDTQYF.

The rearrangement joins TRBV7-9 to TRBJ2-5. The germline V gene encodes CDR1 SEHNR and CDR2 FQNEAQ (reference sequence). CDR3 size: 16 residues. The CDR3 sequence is CASSSLEGKGEETQYF.

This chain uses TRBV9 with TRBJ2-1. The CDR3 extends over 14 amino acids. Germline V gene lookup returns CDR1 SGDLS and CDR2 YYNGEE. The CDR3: CASSPRTTDNEQFF.